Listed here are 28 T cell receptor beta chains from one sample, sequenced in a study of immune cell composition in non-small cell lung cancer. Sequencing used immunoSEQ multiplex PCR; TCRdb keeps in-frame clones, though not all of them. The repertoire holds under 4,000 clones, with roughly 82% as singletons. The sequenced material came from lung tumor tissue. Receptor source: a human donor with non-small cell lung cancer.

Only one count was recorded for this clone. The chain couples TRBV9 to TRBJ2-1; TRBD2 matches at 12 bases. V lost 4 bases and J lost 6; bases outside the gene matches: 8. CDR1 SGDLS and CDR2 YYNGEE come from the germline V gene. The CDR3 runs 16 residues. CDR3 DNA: TGTGCCAGCAGCAGCCGGACTAGCGGGACCCGCAATGAGCAGTTCTTC. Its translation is CASSSRTSGTRNEQFF.

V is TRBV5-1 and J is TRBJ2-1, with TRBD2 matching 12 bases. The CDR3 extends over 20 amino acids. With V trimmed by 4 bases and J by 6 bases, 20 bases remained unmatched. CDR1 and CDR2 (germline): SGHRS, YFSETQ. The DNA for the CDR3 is TGCGCCAGCAGCCAGATGTGGGGGGCGCGCTGGACTAGCGGGACCAATGAGCAGTTCTTC. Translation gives CASSQMWGARWTSGTNEQFF.

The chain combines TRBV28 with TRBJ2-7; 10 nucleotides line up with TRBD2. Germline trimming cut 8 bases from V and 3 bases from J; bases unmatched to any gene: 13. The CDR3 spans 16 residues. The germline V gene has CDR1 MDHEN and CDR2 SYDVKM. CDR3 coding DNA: TGTGCCAGCGGCTCCCAGGGACTAGCGCTAATCTACGAGCAGTACTTC. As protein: CASGSQGLALIYEQYF.

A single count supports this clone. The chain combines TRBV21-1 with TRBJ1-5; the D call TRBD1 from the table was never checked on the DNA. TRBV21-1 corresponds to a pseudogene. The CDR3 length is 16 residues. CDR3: CASSKDTGSRNQPQHF. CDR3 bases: TGTGCCAGCAGCAAAGACACAGGGTCTCGCAATCAGCCCCAGCATTTT.

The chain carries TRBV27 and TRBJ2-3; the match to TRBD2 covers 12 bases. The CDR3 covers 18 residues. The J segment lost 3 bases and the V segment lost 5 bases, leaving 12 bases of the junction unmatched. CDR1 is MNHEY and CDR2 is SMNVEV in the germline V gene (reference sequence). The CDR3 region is CASSPHRTSGIRTDTQYF. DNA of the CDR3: TGTGCCAGCAGTCCCCACCGGACTAGCGGGATAAGAACAGATACGCAGTATTTT.

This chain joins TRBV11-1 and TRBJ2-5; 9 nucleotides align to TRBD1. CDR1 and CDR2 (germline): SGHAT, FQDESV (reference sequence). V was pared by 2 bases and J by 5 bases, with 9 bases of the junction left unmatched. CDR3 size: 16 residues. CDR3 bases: TGTGCCAGCAGCTTATATAGGACAGGGGACGTGGAGACCCAGTACTTC. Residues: CASSLYRTGDVETQYF.

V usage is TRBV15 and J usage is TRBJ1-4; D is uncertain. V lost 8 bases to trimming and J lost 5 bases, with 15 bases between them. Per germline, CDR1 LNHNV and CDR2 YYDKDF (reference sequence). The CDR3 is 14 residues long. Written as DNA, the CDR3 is TGTGCCACCGGGGAGGGTCTCCAAAATGAAAAACTGTTTTTT. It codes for CATGEGLQNEKLFF.

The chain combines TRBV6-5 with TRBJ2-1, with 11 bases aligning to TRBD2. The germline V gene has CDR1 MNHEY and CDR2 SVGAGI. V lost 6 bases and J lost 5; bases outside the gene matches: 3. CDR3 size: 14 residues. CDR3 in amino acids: CASRRLAGNNEQFF. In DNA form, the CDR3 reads TGTGCCAGCAGGAGACTAGCGGGAAACAATGAGCAGTTCTTC.

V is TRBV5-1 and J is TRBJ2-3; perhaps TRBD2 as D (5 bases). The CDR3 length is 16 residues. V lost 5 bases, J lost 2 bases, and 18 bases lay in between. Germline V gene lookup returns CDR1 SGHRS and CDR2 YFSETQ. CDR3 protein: CASSEEGSGFTDTQYF. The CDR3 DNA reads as TGCGCCAGCAGTGAGGAAGGGTCGGGATTCACAGATACGCAGTATTTT.

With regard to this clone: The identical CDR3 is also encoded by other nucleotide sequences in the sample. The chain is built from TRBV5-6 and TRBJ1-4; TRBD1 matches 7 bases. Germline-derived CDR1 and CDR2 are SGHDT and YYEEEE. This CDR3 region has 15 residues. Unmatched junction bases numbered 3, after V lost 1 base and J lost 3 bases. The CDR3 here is CASSLLTGANEKLFF. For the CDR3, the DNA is TGTGCCAGCAGCTTGCTCACAGGGGCTAATGAAAAACTGTTTTTT.

The CDR3 loop reads CASSLGVAGGRETQYF. The CDR3 coding sequence is TGTGCCAGCAGCTTAGGGGTAGCGGGAGGCAGGGAGACCCAGTACTTC. The chain recombines TRBV11-2 with TRBJ2-5, with 10 bases fitting TRBD2. This CDR3 is 16 amino acids long. After removal of 1 base from V and 5 bases from J, the junction contained 7 bases not matched to a gene. In germline, CDR1 is SGHAT, CDR2 FQNNGV.

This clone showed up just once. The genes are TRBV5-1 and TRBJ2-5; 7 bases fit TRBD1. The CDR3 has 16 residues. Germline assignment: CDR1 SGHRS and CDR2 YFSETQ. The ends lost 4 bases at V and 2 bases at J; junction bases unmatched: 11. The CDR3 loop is CASSTVGTDHQETQYF. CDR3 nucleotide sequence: TGCGCCAGCAGCACAGTAGGGACAGATCATCAAGAGACCCAGTACTTC.

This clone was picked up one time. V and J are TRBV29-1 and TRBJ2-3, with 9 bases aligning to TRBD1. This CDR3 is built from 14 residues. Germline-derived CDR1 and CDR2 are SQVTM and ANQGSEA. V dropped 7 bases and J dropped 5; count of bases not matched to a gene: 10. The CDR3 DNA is TGCAGCGGGGGTCGGGGACAGGGTCAAGATACGCAGTATTTT. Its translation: CSGGRGQGQDTQYF.

CDR3 amino acids: CASSLHRGLYTGELFF. CDR3 sequence (DNA): TGTGCCAGCAGTCTACACAGGGGGCTGTACACCGGGGAGCTGTTTTTT. The chain has TRBV28 and TRBJ2-2, with 9 bases lining up with TRBD1. V lost 5 bases to trimming and J lost 3 bases; unmatched junction nucleotides: 7. This CDR3 has 16 amino acids. Germline V gives CDR1 MDHEN, CDR2 SYDVKM.

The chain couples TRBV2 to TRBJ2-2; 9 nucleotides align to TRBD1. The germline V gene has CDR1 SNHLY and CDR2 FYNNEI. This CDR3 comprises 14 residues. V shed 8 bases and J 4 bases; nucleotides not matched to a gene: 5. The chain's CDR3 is CASRTGVVTGELFF. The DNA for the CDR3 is TGTGCCAGCCGGACAGGGGTGGTCACCGGGGAGCTGTTTTTT.

CDR3 loop: CASSTDREKTQYF. The CDR3 DNA sequence: TGTGCCAGTAGTACTGACAGGGAGAAGACCCAGTACTTC. The V call is TRBV19, the J call TRBJ2-5; 7 bases are shared with TRBD1. The CDR3 has 13 residues. Losses at the gene ends were 4 bases for V and 6 bases for J; bases not matched to a gene: 5. From germline, CDR1 is LNHDA and CDR2 SQIVND (reference sequence).

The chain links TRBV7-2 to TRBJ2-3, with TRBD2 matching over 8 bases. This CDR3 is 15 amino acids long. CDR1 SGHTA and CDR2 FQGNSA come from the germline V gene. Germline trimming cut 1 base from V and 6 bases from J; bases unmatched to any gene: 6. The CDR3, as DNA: TGTGCCAGCAGCTTAGTAGCGGGAAAGGCGGATACGCAGTATTTT. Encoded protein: CASSLVAGKADTQYF. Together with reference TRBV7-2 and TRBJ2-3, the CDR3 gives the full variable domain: GAGVSQSPSNKVTEKGKDVELRCDPISGHTALYWYRQSLGQGLEFLIYFQGNSAPDKSGLPSDRFSAERTGGSVSTLTIQRTQQEDSAVYLCASSLVAGKADTQYFGPGTRLTVL.

The CDR3 nucleotides are TGTGCCAGCAGTTCGGAGGGGTCATCCATATACTATGGCTACACCTTC. This gives the protein CASSSEGSSIYYGYTF. The chain couples TRBV28 to TRBJ1-2; perhaps TRBD1 as D (5 bases). This CDR3 contains 16 residues. Per germline, CDR1 MDHEN and CDR2 SYDVKM. Deletions cut 4 bases from V and 3 bases from J, with 18 bases between.

CDR3 amino acids: CASSLEGQGETQYF. The CDR3 DNA reads as TGCGCCAGCAGCTTGGAGGGACAGGGGGAGACCCAGTACTTC. The rearrangement uses TRBV5-1 and TRBJ2-5, with 10 bases identical to TRBD1. Germline CDR1 reads SGHRS; CDR2 reads YFSETQ. The CDR3 loop spans 14 amino acids. The trim removed 0 bases at V and 5 bases at J, leaving 1 base unmatched.

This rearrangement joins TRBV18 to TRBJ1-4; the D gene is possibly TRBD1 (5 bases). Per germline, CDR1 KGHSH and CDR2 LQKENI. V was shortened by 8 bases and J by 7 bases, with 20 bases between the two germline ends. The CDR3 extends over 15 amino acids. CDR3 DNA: TGTGCCAGCACCCCGGGAGGGGCCGAAATTGAAAAACTGTTTTTT. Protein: CASTPGGAEIEKLFF. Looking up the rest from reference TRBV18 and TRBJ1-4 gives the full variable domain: NAGVMQNPRHLVRRRGQEARLRCSPMKGHSHVYWYRQLPEEGLKFMVYLQKENIIDESGMPKERFSAEFPKEGPSILRIQQVVRGDSAAYFCASTPGGAEIEKLFFGSGTQLSVL.

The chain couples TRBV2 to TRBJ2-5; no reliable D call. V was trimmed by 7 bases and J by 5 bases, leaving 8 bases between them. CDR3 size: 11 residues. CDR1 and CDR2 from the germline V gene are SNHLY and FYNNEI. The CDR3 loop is CASMGRETQYF. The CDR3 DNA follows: TGTGCCAGCATGGGCCGGGAGACCCAGTACTTC.

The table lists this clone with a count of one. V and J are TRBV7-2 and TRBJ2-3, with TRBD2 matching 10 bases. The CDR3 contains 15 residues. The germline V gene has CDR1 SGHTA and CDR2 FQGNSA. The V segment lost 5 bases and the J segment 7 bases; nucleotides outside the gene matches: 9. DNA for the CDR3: TGTGCCAGCAGCCCCAGGACTAGCGGAAGAAATACGCAGTATTTT. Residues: CASSPRTSGRNTQYF. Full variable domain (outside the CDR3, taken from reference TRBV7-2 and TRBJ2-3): GAGVSQSPSNKVTEKGKDVELRCDPISGHTALYWYRQSLGQGLEFLIYFQGNSAPDKSGLPSDRFSAERTGGSVSTLTIQRTQQEDSAVYLCASSPRTSGRNTQYFGPGTRLTVL.

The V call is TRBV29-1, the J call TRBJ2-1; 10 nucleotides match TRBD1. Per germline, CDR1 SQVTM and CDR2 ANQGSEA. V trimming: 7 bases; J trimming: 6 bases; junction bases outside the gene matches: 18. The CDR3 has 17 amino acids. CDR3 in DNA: TGCAGCGCGGACGTAGGGACAGGGGTTATGAGAGGCAATGAGCAGTTCTTC. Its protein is CSADVGTGVMRGNEQFF.

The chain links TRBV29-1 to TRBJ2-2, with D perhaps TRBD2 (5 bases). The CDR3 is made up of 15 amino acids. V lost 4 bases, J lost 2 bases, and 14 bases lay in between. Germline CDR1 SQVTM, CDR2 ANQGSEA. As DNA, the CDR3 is TGCAGCGTTGTATTCCGGGAATTAAACACCGGGGAGCTGTTTTTT. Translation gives CSVVFRELNTGELFF.

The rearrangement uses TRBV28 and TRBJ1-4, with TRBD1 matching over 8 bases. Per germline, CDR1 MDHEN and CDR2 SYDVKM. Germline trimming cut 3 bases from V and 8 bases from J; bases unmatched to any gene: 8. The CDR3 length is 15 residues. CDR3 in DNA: TGTGCCAGCAGTTTTCGGGCAGGGGGCAGAGAAAAACTGTTTTTT. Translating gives CASSFRAGGREKLFF.

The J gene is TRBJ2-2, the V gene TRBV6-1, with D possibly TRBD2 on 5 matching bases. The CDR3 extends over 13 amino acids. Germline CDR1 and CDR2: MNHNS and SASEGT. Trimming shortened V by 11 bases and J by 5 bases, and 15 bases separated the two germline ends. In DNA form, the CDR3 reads TGTGCCTCGCCAGCCCGGGGTACCGGGGAGCTGTTTTTT. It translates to CASPARGTGELFF.

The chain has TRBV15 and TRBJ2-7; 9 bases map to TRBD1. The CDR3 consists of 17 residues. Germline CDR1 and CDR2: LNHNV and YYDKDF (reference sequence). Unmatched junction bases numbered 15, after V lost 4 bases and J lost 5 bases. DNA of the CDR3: TGTGCCACCAGCATAGGCCTCGTCGGGACAGGGCAACACGAGCAGTACTTC. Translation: CATSIGLVGTGQHEQYF.

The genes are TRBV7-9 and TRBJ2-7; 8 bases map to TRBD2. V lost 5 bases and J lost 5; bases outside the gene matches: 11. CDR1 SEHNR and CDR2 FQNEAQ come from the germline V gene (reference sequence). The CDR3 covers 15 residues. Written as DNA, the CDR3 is TGTGCCAGCAGCCGCGGGGTAGCGGGAATGAACGAGCAGTACTTC. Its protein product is CASSRGVAGMNEQYF.